A selection of T cell receptor beta chains follows, all from one sample in a study of CD8+ T cells in alopecia areata. The protocol was immunoSEQ multiplex PCR, while the TCRdb copy is restricted to in-frame clones and leaves out a portion. The sample yields about 150,000 clones, around 62% seen once. The sample was CD8+ T cells sorted from blood. All receptors derive from a human donor in good health. Each CDR3 is given with its conserved first and last residue. D genes are given only for firm matches. The size field is filled for only some rows; it gives once, few, many or a size class.

>TRBJ2-1|TRBD1|TRBV25-1|.
TGTGCCAGCAGACTCACGGGACAGCTTTTTAACAATGAGCAGTTCTTC
CASRLTGQLFNNEQFF
>TRBJ2-3|TRBD2|TRBV4-1|.
TGCGCCAGCAGCACGTCGGGAGGGAGGGCGACAGATACGCAGTATTTT
CASSTSGGRATDTQYF
>TRBJ2-7|.|TRBV5-4|.
TGTGCCAGCAGCGCGGACGGTGGATACTACGAGCAGTACTTC
CASSADGGYYEQYF
>TRBJ2-1|TRBD1|TRBV19|.
TGTGCCAGTAGTCTACGACAGGGCAATGAGCAGTTCTTC
CASSLRQGNEQFF
>TRBJ2-5|.|TRBV4-1|.
TGCGCCAGCAGCCATCCCGTGGACGGGAGTGGAGAGACCCAGTACTTC
CASSHPVDGSGETQYF
>TRBJ1-2|.|TRBV7-9|.
TGTGCCAGCAGGAAAGACAGTGGAGCTAACTATGGCTACACCTTC
CASRKDSGANYGYTF
>TRBJ2-5|.|TRBV27|.
TGTGCCAGCAGTACTCTAGCATCCCAAGAGACCCAGTACTTC
CASSTLASQETQYF
>TRBJ2-3|TRBD1|TRBV29-1|.
TGCAGCGTTGCGACAGGGTCTAGCACAGATACGCAGTATTTT
CSVATGSSTDTQYF
>TRBJ2-6|TRBD2|TRBV30|.
TGTGCCTGCGACCCGGGACTAGCGGGGGAACACTCTGGGGCCAACGTCCTGACTTTC
CACDPGLAGEHSGANVLTF
>TRBJ2-7|.|TRBV19|.
TGTGCCAGTAGTATTCGGGCCCTAGCGCCGAGCTCCTACGAGCAGTACTTC
CASSIRALAPSSYEQYF
>TRBJ2-6|.|TRBV15|.
TGTGCCACCAGCGCAAGGGATGGGGCCAACGTCCTGACTTTC
CATSARDGANVLTF
>TRBJ2-5|.|TRBV30|once
TGTGCCTGGAGTGTCTTTAGGACTCTCCAAGAGACCCAGTACTTC
CAWSVFRTLQETQYF
>TRBJ2-7|TRBD2|TRBV27|few
TGTGCCAGCAGTCGGGGACTAGCGGGAGAAGGGCCCTACGAGCAGTACTTC
CASSRGLAGEGPYEQYF
>TRBJ2-7|.|TRBV5-1|.
TGCGCCAGCAGCTTTAGACCAACCTACGAGCAGTACTTC
CASSFRPTYEQYF
>TRBJ2-3|TRBD1|TRBV10-2|.
TGCGCCAGCAGTGAGGACGGGACAGAGATTTCTAGCACAGATACGCAGTATTTT
CASSEDGTEISSTDTQYF
>TRBJ1-2|.|TRBV27|.
TGTGCCAGCAGTTTATCGGGGCCCGGTCATGGCTACACCTTC
CASSLSGPGHGYTF
>TRBJ1-1|.|TRBV19|.
TGTGCCAGTAAGGCAGCCCTGAACACTGAAGCTTTCTTT
CASKAALNTEAFF
>TRBJ1-2|TRBD1|TRBV29-1|.
TGCAGCGTTCGGGACAGAAGTGGCTACACCTTC
CSVRDRSGYTF
>TRBJ1-2|.|TRBV29-1|few
TGCAGCGTCGTCAACCCCCTAATCCCAAGCCTTATATCCGGCTACACCTTC
CSVVNPLIPSLISGYTF
>TRBJ2-7|TRBD1|TRBV29-1|.
TGCAGCGTTGAAGTAGGGGGCCGTTACGAGCAGTACTTC
CSVEVGGRYEQYF
>TRBJ2-7|.|TRBV7-9|few
TGTGCCAGCAGCCCAACAGGGAGCTACGAGCAGTACTTC
CASSPTGSYEQYF
>TRBJ2-5|.|TRBV6-9|.
TGTGCCAGCAGTTCTAAGAACCAAGAGACCCAGTACTTC
CASSSKNQETQYF
>TRBJ1-1|.|TRBV29-1|.
TGCAGCGTTGCGGAATTGAACACTGAAGCTTTCTTT
CSVAELNTEAFF
>TRBJ2-7|TRBD2|TRBV29-1|.
TGCAGCGTTGGGGGACTAGCGGGAGACCCCTACGAGCAGTACTTC
CSVGGLAGDPYEQYF
>TRBJ1-1|.|TRBV10-2|.
TGCGCCAGCATGCGAGCTTTCTTT
CASMRAFF
>TRBJ1-2|.|TRBV6-5|.
TGTGCCAGCAGTTACTCGCGGGATAGCTACACCTTC
CASSYSRDSYTF
>TRBJ2-2|.|TRBV9|once
TGTGCCAGCAGCGTAGCAGGCACCGGGGAGCTGTTTTTT
CASSVAGTGELFF
>TRBJ2-1|.|TRBV5-1|.
TGCGCCAGCAGCCCAGGGGAGGGCCCAAATGAGCAGTTCTTC
CASSPGEGPNEQFF
>TRBJ2-7|.|TRBV4-1|.
TGCGCCAGCAGCCAACCAGGGGCATACTCCTACGAGCAGTACTTC
CASSQPGAYSYEQYF
>TRBJ1-5|TRBD1|TRBV13|.
TGTGCCAGCAGCTCCTCCGGGACAGGGAATCAGCCCCAGCATTTT
CASSSSGTGNQPQHF
>TRBJ2-7|.|TRBV11-2|.
TGTGCCAGCAGGCCTACAGGGATCCACGAGCAGTACTTC
CASRPTGIHEQYF
>TRBJ1-2|.|TRBV29-1|.
TGCAGCGTTTTGGGGCAGGGGACTTATGGCTACACCTTC
CSVLGQGTYGYTF
>TRBJ1-5|.|TRBV2|.
TGTGCCAGCAGTGAAACTGCTCCTCCAAATCAGCCCCAGCATTTT
CASSETAPPNQPQHF
>TRBJ2-3|TRBD2|TRBV12-5|.
TGTGCTAGTGGTTTAGCGGGAGGGGCAGATACGCAGTATTTT
CASGLAGGADTQYF
>TRBJ2-1|TRBD1|TRBV27|.
TGTGCCAGCAGTCTAGGGACAGTTGGGAATGAGCAGTTCTTC
CASSLGTVGNEQFF
>TRBJ1-2|TRBD1|TRBV9|.
TGTGCCAGCAGCGGCTTACAGGGGTCGAGCTATGGCTACACCTTC
CASSGLQGSSYGYTF
>TRBJ2-1|.|TRBV5-1|.
TGCGCCAGCAGCTTGGAGCGGTTTGGGAATGAGCAGTTCTTC
CASSLERFGNEQFF
>TRBJ1-2|.|TRBV19|once
TGTGCCAGTAGTGGAAGGCGGGGGACCTATGGCTACACCTTC
CASSGRRGTYGYTF
>TRBJ2-3|TRBD2|TRBV5-8|.
TGTGCCAGCAGATCCCGGACTAGCGGCTCCACAGATACGCAGTATTTT
CASRSRTSGSTDTQYF
>TRBJ1-3|.|TRBV9|few
TGTGCCAGCAGCGTAGGTGGGGGAAACACCATATATTTT
CASSVGGGNTIYF
>TRBJ1-5|.|TRBV27|.
TGTGCCAGCAGTTTCTCGGGAAGTGTAGCCCAGCATTTT
CASSFSGSVAQHF
>TRBJ1-5|TRBD1|TRBV2|.
TGTGCCAGCAGTGATAGACAGGGGAATCAGCCCCAGCATTTT
CASSDRQGNQPQHF
>TRBJ2-1|.|TRBV11-2|few
TGTGCCAGCAGCCCCTCGGACGGAAGCTCCTACAATGAGCAGTTCTTC
CASSPSDGSSYNEQFF
>TRBJ2-3|.|TRBV27|.
TGTGCCAGCAGACCCCTTGGGTCCACAGATACGCAGTATTTT
CASRPLGSTDTQYF
>TRBJ2-5|.|TRBV6-5|once
TGTGCCAGCAGCTTTACCGGGAGTCAGGAAGAGACCCAGTACTTC
CASSFTGSQEETQYF
>TRBJ2-7|.|TRBV7-9|.
TGTGCCAGCAGCTTAGGGGACTACGAGCAGTACTTC
CASSLGDYEQYF